These 12 T cell receptor beta chains were all obtained from the same sample, sequenced in a study of cytomegalovirus exposure and HLA in healthy donors. Use of 60 Vbeta and 13 Jbeta primers characterized the PCR. Sequenced by immunoSEQ multiplex PCR; TCRdb stores in-frame clones only, minus some. The sample contains some 91,000 clones, about 68% of which appear only once. Sequenced material: PBMCs. The receptors come from a human donor in good health.

Written as DNA, the CDR3 is TGCGCCAGCAGCCAAGATTGGCGACAAAGGACTAGGGAGCAGTACTTC. Residues: CASSQDWRQRTREQYF. The genes are TRBV4-3 and TRBJ2-7, with 7 bases lining up with TRBD2. CDR3 length: 16 residues. Germline V gene data show CDR1 as LGHNA and CDR2 as YSLEER. V shed 0 bases and J 7 bases; nucleotides not matched to a gene: 12.

DNA of the CDR3: TGTGCCAGCAGCTCATCCGGGACAGGGGGCGGCTACACCTTC. Translated: CASSSSGTGGGYTF. This chain connects TRBV7-2 to TRBJ1-2, with TRBD1 matching over 12 bases. This CDR3 has 14 residues. The germline CDR1 and CDR2 sequences are SGHTA and FQGNSA. J was trimmed by 8 bases and V by 4 bases; bases with no gene match: 5.

The chain links TRBV5-1 to TRBJ1-2; 8 bases are a match to TRBD1. The CDR3 runs to 16 residues. Germline V gives CDR1 SGHRS, CDR2 YFSETQ. Germline trimming cut 3 bases from V and 8 bases from J; bases unmatched to any gene: 15. CDR3 in DNA: TGCGCCAGCAGCTCTGGCAGAAGCGGGACAGGCTTAGGCTACACCTTC. Its protein product is CASSSGRSGTGLGYTF.

DNA of the CDR3: TGCGCCAGCACCGAGGGAGGCTATAGCAATCAGCCCCAGCATTTT. It codes for CASTEGGYSNQPQHF. V is TRBV10-2 and J is TRBJ1-5; D is undetermined. Trimming removed 7 bases from V and 0 bases from J, with 13 bases in between. CDR1 WSHSY and CDR2 SAAADI come from the germline V gene. The CDR3 is made up of 15 amino acids.

The chain has TRBV4-1 and TRBJ1-4, with 7 positions matching TRBD1. Germline CDR1 and CDR2: MGHRA and YSYEKL. CDR3 length equals 14 residues. V lost 6 bases, J lost 4 bases, and 5 bases stayed unmatched. The CDR3 spells CASSGTAYNEKLFF. DNA for the CDR3: TGCGCCAGCAGTGGGACAGCTTATAATGAAAAACTGTTTTTT.

The chain uses TRBV10-3 and TRBJ1-2; D gene unclear. Germline V gene sequence: CDR1 ENHRY, CDR2 SYGVKD. This CDR3 has 11 amino acids. Trimming cost V 11 bases and J 6 bases, with 13 bases left between them. This chain's CDR3 is CASSTGNGYTF. The CDR3 DNA reads as TGTGCCTCCTCTACGGGGAATGGCTACACCTTC.

This chain joins TRBV6-1 and TRBJ2-1; D may be TRBD2 (7 bases). Germline V lookup: CDR1 MNHNS, CDR2 SASEGT. Trimming stripped 3 bases from V and 9 bases from J, with 15 bases between. The CDR3 runs to 14 residues. The CDR3 reads CASSEGGPHAEQFF. CDR3 coding DNA: TGTGCCAGCAGTGAGGGGGGGCCCCACGCTGAGCAGTTCTTC.

The chain recombines TRBV7-2 with TRBJ2-3; TRBD1 aligns across 8 bases. CDR1 SGHTA and CDR2 FQGNSA come from the germline V gene. V lost 4 bases, J lost 2 bases, and 5 bases stayed unmatched. CDR3 length: 15 residues. CDR3 amino acids: CASSSGQGDTDTQYF. DNA of the CDR3: TGTGCCAGCAGCTCCGGACAGGGCGACACAGATACGCAGTATTTT.

There are a few counts of this clone. The V call is TRBV6-6, the J call TRBJ2-5; maybe TRBD2 (6 bases). The V and J ends lost 5 bases and 2 bases respectively, with 12 bases between them. CDR3 length: 14 amino acids. In germline, CDR1 is MNHNY, CDR2 SVGAGI (reference sequence). The CDR3 DNA sequence: TGTGCCAGCAGTCCATCACTAGCACAAGAGACCCAGTACTTC. It codes for CASSPSLAQETQYF.

The rearrangement uses TRBV5-6 and TRBJ2-2, with TRBD2 as a possible D gene (7 bases). The germline gives CDR1 SGHDT, CDR2 YYEEEE. Trimming left V 2 bases short and J 3 bases short, with 14 bases between. This CDR3 is 16 amino acids long. CDR3 sequence (DNA): TGTGCCAGCAGCTTCGGGGGGCGCGGGGACACCGGGGAGCTGTTTTTT. Its translation: CASSFGGRGDTGELFF.

The J gene is TRBJ1-5, the V gene TRBV9, with a tentative D call TRBD1 (6 bases). The germline gives CDR1 SGDLS, CDR2 YYNGEE. The CDR3 extends over 15 amino acids. The V end lost 0 bases, the J end lost 5 bases, and 12 bases lay between the germline ends. The CDR3 DNA sequence: TGTGCCAGCAGCGTAGACTCAGGGGCCCATCAGCCCCAGCATTTT. Amino acids: CASSVDSGAHQPQHF.

This chain joins TRBV7-6 and TRBJ1-4, with 10 bases that match TRBD1. This CDR3 has 17 amino acids. V lost 5 bases to trimming and J lost 8 bases; unmatched junction nucleotides: 14. Germline CDR1 reads SGHVS; CDR2 reads FNYEAQ. This CDR3 reads CASSRRGQGTPEEKLFF. The DNA of the CDR3 is TGTGCCAGCAGCCGCCGGGGACAGGGGACTCCAGAGGAAAAACTGTTTTTT.